Listed below are T cell receptor beta chains from one sample, sequenced in a study of T cell repertoires in aging, cancer and after chemotherapy. MiXCR, run by TCRdb on the multiplex PCR reads, gives a single entry per CDR3 protein. The table records some 9,000 distinct CDR3 sequences, around 25% of them present only once. The sequenced material came from blood. These TCRs come from a human donor with a blood cancer. Both conserved end residues are trimmed from each CDR3. Each record gives: V gene, CDR3 protein.

v_call: TRBV5-5; cdr3_aa: ASSNHVGERY
v_call: TRBV6-5; cdr3_aa: ASSEQGPPNTEAF
v_call: TRBV20-1; cdr3_aa: SARDVSVPYEQY
v_call: TRBV5-6; cdr3_aa: ASSPRRRGAQETQY
v_call: TRBV18; cdr3_aa: ASSPPGTGIGYT
v_call: TRBV6-1; cdr3_aa: ASSDLFRARQQILEQY
v_call: TRBV19; cdr3_aa: ASRVSGSTEAF
v_call: TRBV5-5; cdr3_aa: ASSSYRGSDTQY
v_call: TRBV6-4; cdr3_aa: ASSEQEAGELF
v_call: TRBV5-1; cdr3_aa: ASSLNLGQVSYEQY
v_call: TRBV18; cdr3_aa: ASASDTPLGGYGYT
v_call: TRBV7-7; cdr3_aa: ASSLLAGAGTDTQY
v_call: TRBV19; cdr3_aa: ASSLRDFSPSYGYT
v_call: TRBV11-2; cdr3_aa: ASSLIRDYEQY
v_call: TRBV6-2/TRBV6-3; cdr3_aa: ASSYLRGPPPYEQY
v_call: TRBV5-4; cdr3_aa: ASSREVQETQY
v_call: TRBV30; cdr3_aa: AWSVSEPGNTIY
v_call: TRBV29-1; cdr3_aa: SVEDPARTEAF
v_call: TRBV30; cdr3_aa: AWSEDSYYGYT
v_call: TRBV18; cdr3_aa: ASSPPISTGHEKLF
v_call: TRBV20-1; cdr3_aa: RAGTGGSYEQY
v_call: TRBV6-5; cdr3_aa: ASREGGAYNEQF
v_call: TRBV13; cdr3_aa: ASSPRVGEAKAYEQY
v_call: TRBV27; cdr3_aa: ASSSLLADGTYEQY
v_call: TRBV11-1; cdr3_aa: ASSSRLADTYEQY